The rows below give T cell receptor beta chains drawn from one sample of a study of vaccination and CD4 T cells after COVID-19. The antigens of these receptors remain unknown. TCRdb used MiXCR to reprocess the PCR reads, holding one entry per CDR3 protein. The data show under 25,000 distinct CDR3 sequences, roughly 29% seen once. The material sequenced was cultured CD4+ T cells from blood. The receptors stem from a human donor with COVID-19. CDR3s include the opening cysteine and the closing phenylalanine or tryptophan. A D gene is named only where the DNA matches it firmly. A clone size is listed for some rows: how often the clone was seen (once, few, many), or a class if it is expanded.

d_gene	len	j_gene	v_gene	abundance	CDR3nt	CDR3aa
TRBD1	16	TRBJ1-1	TRBV28	once	TGTGCCAGCAGTTTATTACAGGGGATGCTGAACACTGAAGCTTTCTTT	CASSLLQGMLNTEAFF
.	13	TRBJ1-1	TRBV6-1	.	TGTGCCAGCAACCGAAAGGGTGGAACTGAAGCTTTCTTT	CASNRKGGTEAFF
.	12	TRBJ2-5	TRBV2	few	TGTGCCAGAGGGAGTGGACGAGAGACCCAGTACTTC	CARGSGRETQYF
.	13	TRBJ1-5	TRBV20-1	few	TGCAGTGCTAGAGCCAGGGTAGATCAGCCCCAGCATTTT	CSARARVDQPQHF
.	15	TRBJ2-3	TRBV6-1	.	TGTGCCAGCAGCGCGAGGAGGGTGGGCACAGATACGCAGTATTTT	CASSARRVGTDTQYF
TRBD1	16	TRBJ1-3	TRBV19	.	TGTGCCAGTAGTACGAACCGGGACAGCTCTGGAAACACCATATATTTT	CASSTNRDSSGNTIYF
.	13	TRBJ1-2	TRBV5-1	.	TGCGCCAGCACGGAGGGAACTAACTATGGCTACACCTTC	CASTEGTNYGYTF
.	13	TRBJ2-5	TRBV5-4	.	TGTGCCAGCAGCTCCCCGGACTTAGAGACCCAGTACTTC	CASSSPDLETQYF
.	18	TRBJ1-5	TRBV11-2	few	TGTGCCAGCAGCGTACGAGACAAGGCCGCAGTGAACAATCAGCCCCAGCATTTT	CASSVRDKAAVNNQPQHF
TRBD1	15	TRBJ2-1	TRBV7-3	.	TGTGCCAGCAGCCTCGCCGGGACAGGCTTGGGTGAGCAGTTCTTC	CASSLAGTGLGEQFF
.	12	TRBJ1-3	TRBV12-3/TRBV12-4	.	TGTGCCAGCAGTTTCGCCGGAAACACCATATATTTT	CASSFAGNTIYF
.	15	TRBJ2-5	TRBV5-1	few	TGCGCCAGCAGCGGCCGATTCGGGGGGCGAGAGACCCAGTACTTC	CASSGRFGGRETQYF
.	13	TRBJ1-3	TRBV7-9	few	TGTGCCCACGCCACGGGGTCTGGAAACACCATATATTTT	CAHATGSGNTIYF
.	15	TRBJ2-3	TRBV5-1	.	TGCGCCAGCAGCCCGGGACCGTCACTCACAGATACGCAGTATTTT	CASSPGPSLTDTQYF
.	15	TRBJ2-3	TRBV2	medium-sized	TGTGCCAGCAGCCCGGGCGGGATTAGCACAGATACGCAGTATTTT	CASSPGGISTDTQYF
.	15	TRBJ1-1	TRBV7-3	.	TGTGCCAGCAGCTCAGGGCGTGGGGGGTCCACTGAAGCTTTCTTT	CASSSGRGGSTEAFF
.	13	TRBJ2-5	TRBV11-3	few	TGTGCCAGCAGTCGATCCCGGGCAGAGACCCAGTACTTC	CASSRSRAETQYF
TRBD2	18	TRBJ2-7	TRBV4-1	.	TGCGCCAGCAGCCAAGATCCGGGGGTAGCGGGGGGGACCTACGAGCAGTACTTC	CASSQDPGVAGGTYEQYF
.	14	TRBJ1-2	TRBV5-1	.	TGCGCCAGCAGCATGACAGGAGGGAACTATGGCTACACCTTC	CASSMTGGNYGYTF
TRBD2	16	TRBJ2-7	TRBV5-6	.	TGTGCCAGCAGCGTGGGCCCGGGACTAGCCTCCTACGAGCAGTACTTC	CASSVGPGLASYEQYF
.	16	TRBJ2-6	TRBV6-1	.	TGTGCCAGCGGGGCAGGGATCTTGCCCGGGGCCAACGTCCTGACTTTC	CASGAGILPGANVLTF
TRBD1	14	TRBJ1-1	TRBV5-1	.	TGCGCCAGCAGCTCGGACAGGGGGCGCAGTGAAGCTTTCTTT	CASSSDRGRSEAFF
.	13	TRBJ1-2	TRBV5-4	.	TGTGCCAGCAGCTTTGGCCCGAACTATGGCTACACCTTC	CASSFGPNYGYTF
.	16	TRBJ2-3	TRBV19	.	TGTGCCAGTAGTATAGATCTCGGGGGCTTCCCAGATACGCAGTATTTT	CASSIDLGGFPDTQYF
TRBD1	15	TRBJ1-2	TRBV6-5	few	TGTGCCAGCAGTTCTCTCGGGACAGGGCATTCTGGCTACACCTTC	CASSSLGTGHSGYTF